These 21 T cell receptor beta chains were sequenced from one sample in a study of shared clonotypes between healthy human individuals. Produced via immunoSEQ multiplex PCR; TCRdb's table is partial and in-frame only. The sample gives under 750,000 clones, approximately 77% of which show up once; about 1.7% is in the top ten. Sequences were obtained from memory CD4+ T cells sorted from blood. Subset reported: CD45RA-negative fraction. The receptors originated from a woman younger than 45 in good health.

V usage is TRBV14 and J usage is TRBJ1-1, with D possibly matching TRBD1 (6 bases). The CDR3 is 13 amino acids. V was cut by 5 bases and J by 3 bases, with 10 bases left in between. Germline assignment: CDR1 SGHDN and CDR2 FVKESK. The CDR3 DNA reads TGTGCCAGCAGCGAACAGGGAGACACTGAAGCTTTCTTT. Translating it yields CASSEQGDTEAFF.

The CDR3 here is CASSRNEYNEQFF. The CDR3 DNA follows: TGTGCCAGCAGTCGGAACGAATACAATGAGCAGTTCTTC. The chain joins TRBV13 to TRBJ2-1, with no clear D. V dropped 6 bases and J dropped 4 bases, with 10 bases sitting between them. Germline V lookup: CDR1 PRHDT, CDR2 FYEKMQ (reference sequence). The CDR3 has 13 residues.

This rearrangement joins TRBV10-1 to TRBJ1-1; maybe TRBD1 (5 bases). The germline CDR1 and CDR2 sequences are WNHNN and SYGVQD (reference sequence). Trimming left V 2 bases short and J 4 bases short, with 8 bases between. This CDR3 has 13 residues. CDR3 region: CASSEQGFTEAFF. CDR3 coding DNA: TGCGCCAGCAGTGAGCAGGGTTTCACTGAAGCTTTCTTT.

The J gene is TRBJ2-1, the V gene TRBV4-2, with 9 bases fitting TRBD2. The CDR3 consists of 15 residues. The V gene's germline CDR1 is LGHNA and CDR2 YNFKEQ. V lost 2 bases, J lost 8 bases, and 7 bases stayed unmatched. DNA of the CDR3: TGTGCCAGCAGCCAATATGGGACTAGCACCTATGAGCAGTTCTTC. It translates to CASSQYGTSTYEQFF.

The rearrangement uses TRBV19 and TRBJ1-5; D is unresolved. Deletions cut 3 bases from V and 0 bases from J, with 21 bases between. From germline, CDR1 is LNHDA and CDR2 SQIVND (reference sequence). CDR3 length equals 19 residues. CDR3 protein: CASSIRIGTFLYSNQPQHF. In nucleotides, the CDR3 is TGTGCCAGTAGTATTCGTATAGGCACCTTCCTTTATAGCAATCAGCCCCAGCATTTT.

The V gene is TRBV18, the J gene TRBJ1-2, with D unclear. CDR3 length: 15 residues. CDR1 is KGHSH and CDR2 is LQKENI in the germline V gene. V lost 2 bases to trimming and J lost 3 bases, with 13 bases between them. CDR3 loop: CASSPTVYWDYGYTF. The CDR3 coding sequence is TGTGCCAGCTCACCAACAGTGTATTGGGACTATGGCTACACCTTC.

The rearrangement uses TRBV2 and TRBJ1-5; 10 bases line up with TRBD1. The J segment lost 5 bases and the V segment lost 8 bases, leaving 9 bases of the junction unmatched. Germline V gives CDR1 SNHLY, CDR2 FYNNEI. The CDR3 covers 15 residues. CDR3 DNA sequence: TGTGCCAGCCGGGACAGGGGAATGTTGGATCAGCCCCAGCATTTT. The encoded protein is CASRDRGMLDQPQHF.

This chain connects TRBV28 to TRBJ1-1; TRBD1 might be the D (5 bases). Trimming left V 7 bases short and J 4 bases short, with 13 bases between. Germline CDR1 and CDR2: MDHEN and SYDVKM. The CDR3 is 13 residues long. The CDR3: CASKVGEGTEAFF. In DNA, the CDR3 is TGTGCCAGCAAGGTGGGGGAAGGCACTGAAGCTTTCTTT.

The chain uses TRBV6-1 and TRBJ2-1; a possible D gene is TRBD2 (6 bases). CDR1 is MNHNS, CDR2 SASEGT, per germline. The CDR3 extends over 16 amino acids. Trimming pared 6 bases from V and 5 bases from J, leaving 20 bases between. CDR3 sequence (DNA): TGTGCCAGCAGCGAAAACGACTTCGCGGGAAACAATGAGCAGTTCTTC. It specifies CASSENDFAGNNEQFF.

Many counts were recorded for this clone. The chain has TRBV4-2 and TRBJ2-2, with TRBD2 matching over 8 bases. CDR3 size: 16 residues. Germline CDR1 LGHNA, CDR2 YNFKEQ. With V trimmed by 4 bases and J by 2 bases, 6 bases remained unmatched. The CDR3 loop is CASSRELAANTGELFF. The CDR3 nucleotides read TGTGCCAGCAGCCGAGAACTAGCGGCTAACACCGGGGAGCTGTTTTTT.

CDR3: CASSLPETGTEKLAKNIQYF. As DNA, the CDR3 is TGTGCCAGCAGTTTACCCGAAACCGGGACGGAAAAACTAGCCAAAAACATTCAGTACTTC. This chain connects TRBV27 to TRBJ2-4; possibly TRBD1 or TRBD2 for D (5 bases each). The CDR3 totals 20 residues. V lost 2 bases, J lost 0 bases, and 23 bases lay in between. CDR1 MNHEY and CDR2 SMNVEV come from the germline V gene (reference sequence).

The chain carries TRBV11-3 and TRBJ2-1, with D possibly matching TRBD2 (5 bases). The CDR3 sequence is 15 residues long. CDR1 and CDR2 (germline): SGHNT, YENEEA. Between the trimmed V and J ends, which lost 3 bases and 0 bases, there was a span of 9 bases. CDR3 sequence: CASSFTGSSYNEQFF. The CDR3 nucleotides read TGTGCCAGCAGCTTCACTGGGAGCTCCTACAATGAGCAGTTCTTC.

The J gene is TRBJ2-3, the V gene TRBV9; the D is unclear. CDR3 length equals 15 residues. V was pared by 3 bases and J by 4 bases, with 15 bases between. Looked up from germline, CDR1 is SGDLS and CDR2 is YYNGEE. The DNA for the CDR3 is TGTGCCAGCAGCGCACGGGCTTTAGAAGCAGATACGCAGTATTTT. It translates to CASSARALEADTQYF.

This clone was detected once. This chain connects TRBV28 to TRBJ2-1; 8 nucleotides match TRBD1. Germline trimming cut 6 bases from V and 8 bases from J; bases unmatched to any gene: 12. Germline CDR1 is MDHEN and CDR2 is SYDVKM. This CDR3 is built from 15 residues. Written as DNA, the CDR3 is TGTGCCAGCAGAAAGCGGCAGGGGGCGTGGGATGAGCAGTTCTTC. It translates to CASRKRQGAWDEQFF.

V gene TRBV10-1 combines with J gene TRBJ1-2, with 9 bases matching TRBD1. Germline V lookup: CDR1 WNHNN, CDR2 SYGVQD (reference sequence). The trim removed 6 bases at V and 5 bases at J, leaving 4 bases unmatched. The CDR3 covers 13 residues. The CDR3 DNA reads TGCGCCAGCAGATGGGACAGGGTTTATGGCTACACCTTC. Its translation: CASRWDRVYGYTF.

The V gene is TRBV2, the J gene TRBJ2-4, with D perhaps TRBD1 (6 bases). V dropped 6 bases and J dropped 0 bases, with 9 bases sitting between them. Per germline, CDR1 SNHLY and CDR2 FYNNEI. The CDR3 loop spans 14 amino acids. CDR3 in amino acids: CASRTGVAKNIQYF. The CDR3 DNA is TGTGCCAGCAGGACAGGAGTAGCCAAAAACATTCAGTACTTC.

The chain couples TRBV5-1 to TRBJ1-4; D call uncertain. Looked up from germline, CDR1 is SGHRS and CDR2 is YFSETQ. V lost 3 bases and J lost 6, with 15 bases in between. The CDR3 is 15 residues long. CDR3 protein: CASSSGGVSHEKLFF. The CDR3 DNA reads TGCGCCAGCAGCTCTGGTGGGGTTTCCCATGAAAAACTGTTTTTT.

This clone has more than one count but fewer than ten. Additional DNA sequences in this sample encode the identical CDR3. This rearrangement joins TRBV10-3 to TRBJ2-7; 8 nucleotides match TRBD1. The CDR3 runs 14 residues. In germline, CDR1 is ENHRY, CDR2 SYGVKD. With 5 bases clipped from V and 2 bases from J, the junction kept 5 bases outside the gene matches. The CDR3 reads CAISPGTGTYEQYF. The DNA of the CDR3 is TGTGCCATCAGTCCCGGGACAGGTACCTACGAGCAGTACTTC.

The V and J genes are TRBV28 and TRBJ2-7; 7 bases agree with TRBD1. V trimming: 5 bases; J trimming: 2 bases; junction bases outside the gene matches: 6. The CDR3 is made up of 14 amino acids. Germline V gene data show CDR1 as MDHEN and CDR2 as SYDVKM. The CDR3 protein is CASSPGQVAYEQYF. CDR3 in DNA: TGTGCCAGCAGTCCTGGACAGGTAGCCTACGAGCAGTACTTC.

The rearrangement joins TRBV7-2 to TRBJ2-3; the D gene is possibly TRBD2 (6 bases). The CDR3 runs 13 residues. Trimming took 5 bases from V and 6 from J, leaving 12 bases between them. In germline, CDR1 is SGHTA, CDR2 FQGNSA. The CDR3 bases are TGTGCCAGCAGCCCGACTAGGGCGGATACGCAGTATTTT. Protein product: CASSPTRADTQYF. The entire variable domain, with the rest obtained from reference TRBV7-2 and TRBJ2-3, is as follows: GAGVSQSPSNKVTEKGKDVELRCDPISGHTALYWYRQSLGQGLEFLIYFQGNSAPDKSGLPSDRFSAERTGGSVSTLTIQRTQQEDSAVYLCASSPTRADTQYFGPGTRLTVL.

This clone occurred a few times. The V and J genes are TRBV6-1 and TRBJ2-3, with a possible D match to TRBD2 (6 bases). The germline V gene encodes CDR1 MNHNS and CDR2 SASEGT. Deletions cut 4 bases from V and 1 base from J, with 15 bases between. This CDR3 spans 16 amino acids. Here the CDR3 reads CASSAGTSRRTDTQYF. CDR3 DNA sequence: TGTGCCAGCAGTGCCGGGACTTCCCGACGCACAGATACGCAGTATTTT.